Shown below are 23 T cell receptor beta chains from a single sample sequenced in a study of blood T cell repertoires in COVID-19. Measured with immunoSEQ multiplex PCR; TCRdb has only the in-frame clones, and not every one. The table lists 140,000 or so clones, 88% of them singletons. The sample comprised peripheral blood. The receptor source for this set is a human donor with COVID-19, enrolled during active disease. The donor label of this sample is uncertain.

The chain is built from TRBV28 and TRBJ1-1, with no clear D. CDR3 length equals 13 residues. The germline gives CDR1 MDHEN, CDR2 SYDVKM. The ends were cut back, 7 bases at V and 6 bases at J, with 15 bases in the middle. This CDR3 is CASTSNREAEAFF. The CDR3 bases are TGTGCCAGCACCTCGAATCGGGAGGCTGAAGCTTTCTTT.

The J gene is TRBJ1-5, the V gene TRBV3-1 (or the pseudogene TRBV3-2); D gene ambiguous. CDR1 and CDR2 (germline): LGHDT, YNNKEL (reference sequence). V was pared by 1 base and J by 7 bases, with 8 bases between. The CDR3 runs to 13 residues. The CDR3 bases are TGTGCCAGCAGCCAAGTCGCGGGACAGCCCCAGCATTTT. This encodes CASSQVAGQPQHF.

The V and J genes are TRBV19 and TRBJ1-5; a weak D match, TRBD1 (6 bases). Deletions cut 3 bases from V and 4 bases from J, with 13 bases between. Germline-derived CDR1 and CDR2 are LNHDA and SQIVND (reference sequence). The length of the CDR3 is 15 residues. The DNA of the CDR3 is TGTGCCAGTAGTATGGGACAAGGGCCTAATCAGCCCCAGCATTTT. It translates to CASSMGQGPNQPQHF.

The chain is built from TRBV7-9 and TRBJ2-7; 9 bases match TRBD1. This CDR3 region has 13 residues. V lost 6 bases to trimming and J lost 6 bases; unmatched junction nucleotides: 6. Looked up from germline, CDR1 is SEHNR and CDR2 is FQNEAQ (reference sequence). The CDR3 sequence is CASSGTGRPEQYF. The CDR3 nucleotides read TGTGCCAGCAGTGGGACAGGGCGTCCCGAGCAGTACTTC.

The genes are TRBV7-9 and TRBJ2-1; possible D gene TRBD1, 6 bases. V shed 2 bases and J shed 7 bases, with 12 bases lying between them. From germline, CDR1 is SEHNR and CDR2 FQNEAQ (reference sequence). CDR3 length: 14 residues. In DNA form, the CDR3 reads TGTGCCAGCAGCTTACATGGGGGCCGAAATGAGCAGTTCTTC. Encoded protein: CASSLHGGRNEQFF.

V gene TRBV6-4 combines with J gene TRBJ2-3; TRBD1 matches at 7 bases. The V gene end was trimmed by 5 bases and the J gene end by 4 bases; junction bases not matched to a gene: 9. CDR1 and CDR2 from the germline V gene are MRHNA and SNTAGT. The CDR3 length is 15 residues. CDR3 sequence: CASSLTGEEADTQYF. CDR3 sequence (DNA): TGTGCCAGCAGTTTAACAGGGGAAGAGGCAGATACGCAGTATTTT.

Here the CDR3 reads CASSLSGSDEQFF. In DNA form, the CDR3 reads TGTGCCAGCAGCTTATCAGGGTCGGATGAGCAGTTCTTC. This chain joins TRBV7-3 and TRBJ2-1; D perhaps matches TRBD1 (5 bases). This CDR3 contains 13 residues. V gave up 2 bases and J gave up 8 bases, with 10 bases separating them. Germline V gene data show CDR1 as SGHTA and CDR2 as FQGTGA.

Only one count was recorded for this clone. The V gene is TRBV19, the J gene TRBJ1-1; 10 bases align to TRBD1. Germline lookup yields CDR1 LNHDA and CDR2 SQIVND (reference sequence). The CDR3 has 15 residues. V trimming: 10 bases; J trimming: 5 bases; junction bases outside the gene matches: 13. DNA for the CDR3: TGTGCCACAAAGCCTTTGACAGGGGGCACGACTGAAGCTTTCTTT. Translated: CATKPLTGGTTEAFF.

The chain recombines TRBV19 with TRBJ1-5, with 7 bases lining up with TRBD1. The CDR3 has 13 residues. Germline trimming cut 4 bases from V and 7 bases from J; bases unmatched to any gene: 4. CDR1 and CDR2 (germline): LNHDA, SQIVND (reference sequence). This CDR3 is CASSNRDSQPQHF. CDR3 bases: TGTGCCAGTAGTAACAGGGACAGCCAGCCCCAGCATTTT.

This chain links TRBV19 with TRBJ2-3; 7 bases agree with TRBD2. The CDR3 is 14 amino acids. V was pared by 6 bases and J by 3 bases, with 6 bases of the junction left unmatched. Germline CDR1 is LNHDA and CDR2 is SQIVND (reference sequence). The CDR3 DNA is TGTGCCAGTAGAGAAACGGGGGGAACAGATACGCAGTATTTT. Translated: CASRETGGTDTQYF.

The rearrangement links TRBV24-1 to TRBJ1-2, with D perhaps matching TRBD1 (6 bases). Germline CDR1 reads KGHDR; CDR2 reads SFDVKD. The CDR3 runs to 14 residues. V was cut by 9 bases and J by 4 bases, with 17 bases left in between. DNA of the CDR3: TGTGCCACCCGCGAAGGGGGAGAGGGCTATGGCTACACCTTC. Translation gives CATREGGEGYGYTF.

The genes are TRBV15 and TRBJ1-1; D might be TRBD1 (6 bases). Looked up from germline, CDR1 is LNHNV and CDR2 is YYDKDF (reference sequence). The CDR3 runs 17 residues. The V gene lost 5 bases and the J gene lost 1 base, with 20 bases spanning the gap. In nucleotides, the CDR3 is TGTGCCACCAGCTCAAGCACGGACAGCTACTCGAACACTGAAGCTTTCTTT. This gives the protein CATSSSTDSYSNTEAFF.

The genes are TRBV29-1 and TRBJ1-2; TRBD1 aligns across 7 bases. The CDR3 has 15 residues. CDR1 and CDR2 (germline): SQVTM, ANQGSEA. After removal of 4 bases from V and 6 bases from J, the junction contained 14 bases not matched to a gene. The CDR3 DNA follows: TGCAGCGTTGCCCGAATTGCAGAGGGGGCGAATGGCTACACCTTC. Translated: CSVARIAEGANGYTF.

The chain uses TRBV19 and TRBJ2-5; D might be TRBD1 (6 bases). Trimming removed 5 bases at V and 5 bases at J, with 12 bases between. The germline gives CDR1 LNHDA, CDR2 SQIVND (reference sequence). This CDR3 is built from 13 residues. The CDR3 is CASSFRGWETQYF. DNA for the CDR3: TGTGCCAGTAGTTTCAGGGGTTGGGAGACCCAGTACTTC.

The chain recombines TRBV7-9 with TRBJ2-7; D is perhaps TRBD2 (5 bases). In germline, CDR1 is SEHNR, CDR2 FQNEAQ (reference sequence). V dropped 5 bases and J dropped 2 bases, with 10 bases sitting between them. The CDR3 contains 13 residues. The CDR3 spells CASSVEGTYEQYF. The CDR3 region has the DNA TGTGCCAGCAGCGTTGAGGGAACCTACGAGCAGTACTTC. The whole variable domain, filled in from reference TRBV7-9 and TRBJ2-7, reads DTGVSQNPRHKITKRGQNVTFRCDPISEHNRLYWYRQTLGQGPEFLTYFQNEAQLEKSRLLSDRFSAERPKGSFSTLEIQRTEQGDSAMYLCASSVEGTYEQYFGPGTRLTVT.

This sequence joins TRBV6-5 and TRBJ1-2, with 7 bases lining up with TRBD1. Germline values: CDR1 MNHEY, CDR2 SVGAGI. The ends lost 2 bases at V and 5 bases at J; junction bases unmatched: 8. This CDR3 is built from 15 residues. The CDR3, as DNA: TGTGCCAGCAGTTACGGCAGGGGGATTCGGTATGGCTACACCTTC. It is translated as CASSYGRGIRYGYTF.

This chain's CDR3 is CASSQDNLGTGGLYGYTF. The CDR3, as DNA: TGTGCCAGCAGCCAAGATAATCTTGGTACAGGGGGTCTCTATGGCTACACCTTC. The genes are TRBV3-1 (or the pseudogene TRBV3-2) and TRBJ1-2; TRBD1 matches 8 bases. Germline loops: CDR1 LGHDT, CDR2 YNNKEL (reference sequence). V lost 0 bases and J lost 4; bases outside the gene matches: 13. This CDR3 has 18 amino acids.

This rearrangement joins TRBV27 to TRBJ1-6, with D perhaps matching TRBD1 (5 bases). The CDR3 runs 17 residues. V lost 4 bases, J lost 0 bases, and 13 bases lay in between. Germline V lookup: CDR1 MNHEY, CDR2 SMNVEV (reference sequence). The DNA of the CDR3 is TGTGCCAGCAGTTACAGACAGATCAGCTCCTATAATTCACCCCTCCACTTT. It codes for CASSYRQISSYNSPLHF.

J is TRBJ2-7 and V is TRBV18; 7 bases are shared with TRBD1. Germline V gene data show CDR1 as KGHSH and CDR2 as LQKENI. The CDR3 is 14 residues long. V lost 8 bases, J lost 3 bases, and 10 bases stayed unmatched. The CDR3 DNA sequence: TGTGCCAGCAACGTCGGGACAGAAAGCTACGAGCAGTACTTC. This translates into CASNVGTESYEQYF. The complete variable domain, with remaining parts taken from reference TRBV18 and TRBJ2-7, reads NAGVMQNPRHLVRRRGQEARLRCSPMKGHSHVYWYRQLPEEGLKFMVYLQKENIIDESGMPKERFSAEFPKEGPSILRIQQVVRGDSAAYFCASNVGTESYEQYFGPGTRLTVT.

The rearrangement joins TRBV7-8 to TRBJ2-7; D gene uncertain. The V end lost 1 base, the J end lost 3 bases, and 7 bases lay between the germline ends. CDR1 is SGHVS, CDR2 FQNEAQ, per germline. The CDR3 contains 13 residues. CDR3 region: CASSLGQIYEQYF. CDR3 in DNA: TGTGCCAGCAGCTTAGGGCAGATCTACGAGCAGTACTTC.

The chain joins TRBV6-5 to TRBJ2-7; possibly TRBD1 for D (6 bases). Germline-derived CDR1 and CDR2 are MNHEY and SVGAGI. There are 13 residues in the CDR3. V shed 10 bases and J shed 2 bases, with 15 bases lying between them. The CDR3 DNA reads TGTGCCAACTCCCCTACAGGGACCTACGAGCAGTACTTC. Protein: CANSPTGTYEQYF.

V is TRBV5-1 and J is TRBJ1-2, with TRBD1 as a possible D gene (5 bases). The germline V gene encodes CDR1 SGHRS and CDR2 YFSETQ. V was cut by 0 bases and J by 7 bases, with 7 bases left in between. This CDR3 is built from 12 residues. CDR3 loop: CASSLDRFGYTF. The DNA for the CDR3 is TGCGCCAGCAGCTTGGACAGGTTTGGCTACACCTTC.

The chain uses TRBV5-6 and TRBJ1-4; TRBD1 matches at 10 bases. The CDR3 length is 15 residues. Germline values: CDR1 SGHDT, CDR2 YYEEEE. V gave up 4 bases and J gave up 4 bases; unmatched junction bases: 4. This chain's CDR3 is CASSPTGGINEKLFF. For the CDR3, the DNA is TGTGCCAGCAGCCCGACAGGGGGCATTAATGAAAAACTGTTTTTT.